The 8 T cell receptor beta chains listed next were all sequenced from one sample in a study of cytomegalovirus exposure and HLA in healthy donors. 60 Vbeta and 13 Jbeta primers were used in PCR. The data were produced by immunoSEQ multiplex PCR, yet TCRdb's version contains in-frame clones alone and is incomplete. The sample has over 150,000 clones; 75% to 90% are singletons. Sequencing input: PBMCs. The receptors were gathered from a woman between 50 and 59 years old in good health and CMV-seropositive.

The V call is TRBV10-3, the J call TRBJ2-7; possibly TRBD2 for D (6 bases). The ends were cut back, 0 bases at V and 5 bases at J, with 11 bases in the middle. This CDR3 comprises 14 residues. Looked up from germline, CDR1 is ENHRY and CDR2 is SYGVKD. The CDR3, as DNA: TGTGCCATCAGTGAGTCGGGGGGAACCCACGAGCAGTACTTC. It translates to CAISESGGTHEQYF.

The chain employs TRBV5-4 and TRBJ1-2; 7 bases match TRBD1. The V gene end was trimmed by 5 bases and the J gene end by 1 base; junction bases not matched to a gene: 8. The CDR3 has 15 amino acids. CDR1 SGHNT and CDR2 YYREEE come from the germline V gene (reference sequence). CDR3 amino acids: CASRFSGGFNYGYTF. The CDR3 DNA is TGTGCCAGCAGATTTTCAGGGGGATTTAACTATGGCTACACCTTC. The full variable domain, with the rest looked up from reference TRBV5-4 and TRBJ1-2, is ETGVTQSPTHLIKTRGQQVTLRCSSQSGHNTVSWYQQALGQGPQFIFQYYREEENGRGNFPPRFSGLQFPNYSSELNVNALELDDSALYLCASRFSGGFNYGYTFGSGTRLTVV.

This chain connects TRBV29-1 to TRBJ2-5; perhaps TRBD2 as D (6 bases). Trimming pared 5 bases from V and 2 bases from J, leaving 12 bases between. Germline CDR1 reads SQVTM; CDR2 reads ANQGSEA. The CDR3 consists of 13 residues. CDR3 nucleotide sequence: TGCAGCGTTACTTGGGGAGGACAAGAGACCCAGTACTTC. Translation gives CSVTWGGQETQYF.

The V gene is TRBV15, the J gene TRBJ1-4; D unclear. The V gene lost 4 bases and the J gene lost 0 bases, with 9 bases spanning the gap. Germline V CDR1 and CDR2: LNHNV, YYDKDF (reference sequence). The CDR3 runs 15 residues. The CDR3 is CATSILRATNEKLFF. The CDR3 coding sequence is TGTGCCACCAGCATACTTCGAGCAACTAATGAAAAACTGTTTTTT.

The chain joins TRBV18 to TRBJ2-1; 10 positions agree with TRBD1. Looked up from germline, CDR1 is KGHSH and CDR2 is LQKENI. The V segment lost 5 bases and the J segment 10 bases; nucleotides outside the gene matches: 11. This CDR3 region has 15 residues. In DNA form, the CDR3 reads TGTGCCAGCTCAATCTTAGGGACAGGGGATGACGAGCAGTTCTTC. Its protein is CASSILGTGDDEQFF.

The V call is TRBV28, the J call TRBJ1-1; no reliable D call. Germline V gene sequence: CDR1 MDHEN, CDR2 SYDVKM. The V and J ends lost 2 bases and 3 bases respectively, with 7 bases between them. The CDR3 is 13 residues long. The CDR3 loop is CASSLGRDTEAFF. DNA of the CDR3: TGTGCCAGCAGTTTAGGTCGAGACACTGAAGCTTTCTTT.

V gene TRBV9 combines with J gene TRBJ2-1; 9 nucleotides align to TRBD2. The CDR3 is made up of 16 amino acids. Germline trimming cut 0 bases from V and 6 bases from J; bases unmatched to any gene: 7. Germline CDR1 SGDLS, CDR2 YYNGEE. DNA for the CDR3: TGTGCCAGCAGCGTAGGGCTGAGCGGGGGGCTCAATGAGCAGTTCTTC. Amino acid sequence: CASSVGLSGGLNEQFF.

This sequence joins TRBV19 and TRBJ1-1; 10 bases are shared with TRBD1. The trim removed 7 bases at V and 2 bases at J, leaving 4 bases unmatched. This CDR3 contains 14 residues. CDR1 and CDR2 from the germline V gene are LNHDA and SQIVND (reference sequence). CDR3 in amino acids: CASTRQGANTEAFF. The CDR3 region has the DNA TGTGCCAGTACCCGACAGGGGGCAAACACTGAAGCTTTCTTT.